This is a list of T cell receptor beta chains from one sample in a study of control samples from healthy donors and cancer patients. Assay: immunoSEQ multiplex PCR; the TCRdb copy retains only in-frame clones and omits some. This repertoire shows around 30,000 clones, roughly 90% found once; its top ten account for 13%. The sample comprised PBMCs. The receptors originated from a man between 45 and 60 years old with lung cancer. Both conserved end residues are part of each CDR3. A D gene is named only where the DNA matches it firmly. Only some rows state a clone size, as once, few, many or a class for expanded clones.

V	D	size	J	CDR3	DNA
TRBV12-3/TRBV12-4	TRBD2	NA	TRBJ2-5	CASSGGVLETQYF	TGTGCCAGCAGTGGGGGGGTTTTAGAGACCCAGTACTTC
TRBV6-4	NA	NA	TRBJ2-2	CASSDTTGDRWGAGELFF	TGTGCCAGCAGTGACACGACAGGAGACCGGTGGGGCGCCGGGGAGCTGTTTTTT
TRBV6-1	TRBD2	NA	TRBJ2-2	CASSEWASGNTGELFF	TGTGCCAGCAGTGAGTGGGCTAGCGGGAACACCGGGGAGCTGTTTTTT
TRBV7-2	NA	NA	TRBJ2-1	CASSLVPNEQFF	TGTGCCAGCAGCTTAGTACCCAATGAGCAGTTCTTC
TRBV9	NA	NA	TRBJ2-3	CASSVGGPADTQYF	TGTGCCAGCAGCGTGGGGGGCCCCGCAGATACGCAGTATTTT
TRBV6-1	NA	few	TRBJ2-6	CASSVSLGAGANVLTF	TGTGCCAGCAGTGTGTCTTTAGGGGCTGGGGCCAACGTCCTGACTTTC
TRBV18	NA	NA	TRBJ2-3	CASSPPGLGADTQYF	TGTGCCAGCTCACCACCTGGGCTTGGGGCAGATACGCAGTATTTT
TRBV19	NA	once	TRBJ2-5	CASRPWAGRVETQYF	TGTGCCAGTAGACCCTGGGCGGGGAGAGTGGAGACCCAGTACTTC
TRBV4-3	NA	NA	TRBJ2-3	CASSQVGGGILDTQYF	TGCGCCAGCAGCCAAGTGGGAGGGGGGATACTAGATACGCAGTATTTT
TRBV6-2/TRBV6-3	NA	NA	TRBJ1-2	CASSGGWRQKYGYTF	TGTGCCAGCAGCGGGGGTTGGAGACAGAAGTATGGCTACACCTTC
TRBV19	NA	NA	TRBJ2-7	CASSISRGGYEQYF	TGTGCCAGTAGTATCTCCAGGGGAGGCTACGAGCAGTACTTC
TRBV13	NA	NA	TRBJ1-2	CASSPRPDYGYTF	TGTGCCAGCAGCCCTAGGCCGGACTATGGCTACACCTTC
TRBV27	TRBD1	NA	TRBJ1-2	CASSLAGTGLYGYTF	TGTGCCAGCAGTTTAGCCGGGACAGGGCTCTATGGCTACACCTTC
TRBV14	NA	NA	TRBJ1-2	CASSQGVGGVGYTF	TGTGCCAGCAGCCAAGGGGTCGGTGGCGTTGGCTACACCTTC
TRBV11-2	NA	NA	TRBJ2-1	CASSLDRAGGYYNEQFF	TGTGCCAGCAGCTTAGATCGGGCCGGTGGATACTACAATGAGCAGTTCTTC
TRBV7-2	TRBD1	NA	TRBJ2-2	CASRPGTANTGELFF	TGTGCCAGCAGGCCCGGGACAGCGAACACCGGGGAGCTGTTTTTT
TRBV19	NA	NA	TRBJ1-2	CASSIEDSYYDGYTF	TGTGCCAGTAGTATAGAGGACTCTTATTACGATGGCTACACCTTC
TRBV18	NA	NA	TRBJ2-7	CASSPDRTTIHEQYF	TGTGCCAGCTCACCCGACAGGACGACGATCCACGAGCAGTACTTC
TRBV6-6	NA	once	TRBJ1-6	CASSYSQGQNSPLHF	TGTGCCAGCAGTTACTCGCAGGGGCAAAATTCACCCCTCCACTTT
TRBV3-1/TRBV3-2	NA	NA	TRBJ2-1	CASSYGQGGTYNEQFF	TGTGCCAGCAGCTACGGACAGGGAGGGACCTACAATGAGCAGTTCTTC
TRBV10-2	NA	NA	TRBJ2-5	CASSDGGGETQYF	TGCGCCAGCAGTGATGGTGGCGGGGAGACCCAGTACTTC
TRBV19	TRBD1	NA	TRBJ2-6	CASRMTGGGGANVLTF	TGTGCCAGTAGAATGACAGGGGGCGGTGGGGCCAACGTCCTGACTTTC
TRBV25-1	NA	NA	TRBJ2-2	CASSKSGELFF	TGTGCCAGCAGTAAATCCGGGGAGCTGTTTTTT
TRBV11-3	NA	NA	TRBJ1-5	CASCGGWVGIYNQPQHF	TGTGCCAGCTGCGGGGGGTGGGTGGGTATATACAATCAGCCCCAGCATTTT
TRBV2	TRBD1	once	TRBJ2-2	CASRSTGTGSFRQIDGELFF	TGTGCCAGCAGATCCACCGGGACAGGGTCCTTCCGGCAAATAGACGGGGAGCTGTTTTTT
TRBV18	NA	NA	TRBJ2-7	CASSPSSWDEQYF	TGTGCCAGCTCACCTTCGAGCTGGGACGAGCAGTACTTC
TRBV10-3	TRBD1	NA	TRBJ1-3	CATRTGAGNTIYF	TGTGCCACCCGGACAGGGGCCGGAAACACCATATATTTT
TRBV19	TRBD1	NA	TRBJ2-1	CASKKAGGGNEQFF	TGTGCCAGTAAAAAGGCAGGGGGCGGGAATGAGCAGTTCTTC
TRBV27	TRBD1	once	TRBJ1-1	CASTPGGGLYTEAFF	TGTGCCAGCACCCCAGGGGGGGGCTTGTACACTGAAGCTTTCTTT
TRBV27	NA	NA	TRBJ2-1	CASSLSHSKDEQFF	TGTGCCAGCAGTTTAAGTCACAGTAAAGATGAGCAGTTCTTC
TRBV9	TRBD1	NA	TRBJ1-3	CASSGGQGTGRGNTIYF	TGTGCCAGCAGCGGTGGACAGGGGACGGGAAGGGGAAACACCATATATTTT
TRBV7-2	NA	NA	TRBJ1-2	CASSLGDRRGVGYTF	TGTGCCAGCAGCTTAGGGGACCGTCGGGGGGTTGGCTACACCTTC
TRBV10-3	NA	NA	TRBJ1-5	CAISAQRGVGDQPQHF	TGTGCCATCAGTGCACAGAGGGGGGTAGGTGATCAGCCCCAGCATTTT
TRBV28	TRBD1	NA	TRBJ2-6	CASTSPGTGSGANVLTF	TGTGCCAGCACCAGTCCCGGGACAGGGTCTGGGGCCAACGTCCTGACTTTC
TRBV3-1/TRBV3-2	TRBD1	NA	TRBJ1-3	CASSQKGRGYRGNTIYF	TGTGCCAGCAGCCAGAAGGGCAGGGGGTATCGTGGAAACACCATATATTTT
TRBV6-1	TRBD2	NA	TRBJ2-3	CASSEASGTVDTQYF	TGTGCCAGCAGTGAAGCTAGCGGGACGGTGGATACGCAGTATTTT
TRBV5-4	NA	once	TRBJ1-2	CASSNAQQGGNYGYTF	TGTGCCAGCAGCAACGCCCAACAGGGAGGCAACTATGGCTACACCTTC
TRBV5-1	TRBD1	NA	TRBJ2-2	CASSLASGTGYIGELFF	TGCGCCAGCAGCTTAGCCTCCGGGACAGGGTACATCGGGGAGCTGTTTTTT
TRBV18	TRBD1	NA	TRBJ1-2	CASSPGRGDYGYTF	TGTGCCAGCTCACCCGGCAGGGGGGACTATGGCTACACCTTC
TRBV5-4	TRBD1	NA	TRBJ2-7	CASSLDMSGGSYEQYF	TGTGCCAGCAGCTTGGATATGTCAGGGGGCTCCTACGAGCAGTACTTC
TRBV7-2	TRBD2	few	TRBJ2-7	CASSAQTSGGRYEQYF	TGTGCCAGCAGCGCCCAAACTAGCGGGGGGAGATACGAGCAGTACTTC